Here is one TCR beta chain with its context. From germline, CDR1 is LGHNA and CDR2 YSLEER. The CDR3 length is 19 residues. J gave up 4 bases and V 0 bases, and 10 bases lay outside the gene matches. The entry originates in a study of blood T cell repertoires in COVID-19. In the study overall: Donors in the United States, Italy and Spain gave samples during acute or convalescent COVID-19.

Adults between roughly 18 and 95 years of age took part from 20 to 25 US areas. Donors were grouped by their self-reported clinical history. In the original processing: Reference gene primer amplification yielded estimated nucleated cell counts. Assay: immunoSEQ multiplex PCR; the TCRdb copy retains only in-frame clones and omits some. That table supplies the V and J calls and clone size; D and trimming were determined from the DNA. The sample shows about 360,000 clones, approximately 89% of them seen only once. The rearrangement uses TRBV4-3 and TRBJ2-2; 11 nucleotides align to TRBD2. Sequenced sample: PBMCs or T cells enriched from blood (not recorded which). This sequence originates from a man between 25 and 39 years old who had recovered from COVID-19. DNA for the CDR3: TGCGCCAGCAGCCAAGATCCACTAGCGGGGGACCCGGGCACCGGGGAGCTGTTTTTT. It encodes CASSQDPLAGDPGTGELFF.